The source of this T cell receptor beta chain is a study of T cell responses to AZD1222 COVID-19 vaccine. For the study at large: Combined were second doses at about 4 or about 12 weeks. Study-level findings and limits: Baseline antibody screening turned up just a handful of seropositive AZD1222 recipients. Donor demographics were predominantly white British with a female majority; clonal diversity may be underestimated.

With respect to this clone: Its antigen remains unknown.

Looked up from germline, CDR1 is SEHNR and CDR2 is FQNEAQ (reference sequence). Losses at the gene ends were 2 bases for V and 8 bases for J; bases not matched to a gene: 10. The length of the CDR3 is 16 residues. Using immunoSEQ multiplex PCR, the repertoire was profiled, and TCRdb retains in-frame clones only, with some absent. The data hold about 150,000 clones, with 85% to 95% observed a single time. This chain links TRBV7-9 with TRBJ1-4; 8 bases align to TRBD1. This TCR was sampled from an adult in good health. This specimen was peripheral blood, taken on day 0 of AZD1222 vaccination. CDR3 sequence: CASSLPMTGEVEKLFF. The CDR3 region has the DNA TGTGCCAGCAGCTTACCGATGACAGGGGAGGTAGAAAAACTGTTTTTT.